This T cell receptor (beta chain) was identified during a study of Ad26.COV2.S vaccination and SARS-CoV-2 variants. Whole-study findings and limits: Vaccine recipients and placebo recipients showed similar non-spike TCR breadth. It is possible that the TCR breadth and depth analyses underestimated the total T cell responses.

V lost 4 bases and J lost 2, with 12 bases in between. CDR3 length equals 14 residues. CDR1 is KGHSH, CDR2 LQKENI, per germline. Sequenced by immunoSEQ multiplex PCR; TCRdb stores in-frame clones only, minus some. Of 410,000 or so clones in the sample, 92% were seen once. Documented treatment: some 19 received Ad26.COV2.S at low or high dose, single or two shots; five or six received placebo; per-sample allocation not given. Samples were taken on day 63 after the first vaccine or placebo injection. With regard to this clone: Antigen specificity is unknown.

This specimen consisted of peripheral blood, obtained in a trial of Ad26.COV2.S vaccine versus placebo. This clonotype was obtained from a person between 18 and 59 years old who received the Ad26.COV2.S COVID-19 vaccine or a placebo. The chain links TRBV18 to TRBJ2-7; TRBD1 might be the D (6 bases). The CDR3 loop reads CASSRTTGTYEQYF. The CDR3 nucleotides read TGTGCCAGCTCACGAACTACAGGGACCTACGAGCAGTACTTC.